A selection of T cell receptor beta chains follows, all from one sample in a study of cytomegalovirus exposure and HLA in healthy donors. Repertoires were generated with immunoSEQ multiplex PCR, while TCRdb's copy carries only in-frame clones and drops some. The sample carries about 120,000 clones, 88% recorded once. The sequencing sample was made of PBMCs. All receptors come from a woman under 40 in good health and CMV-seropositive. CDR3s include the opening cysteine and the closing phenylalanine or tryptophan. The D gene is left open where the match is weak. Size is stated for part of the rows, as once, few or many counts, or as a class when the clone is expanded.

CDR3 | DNA | D | size | J | V
CASSPGQNFNQPQHF | TGTGCCAGCAGCCCGGGACAAAACTTCAATCAGCCCCAGCATTTT | NA | NA | TRBJ1-5 | TRBV7-8
CASSAKRETQYF | TGCGCCAGCAGTGCGAAGAGAGAGACCCAGTACTTC | NA | NA | TRBJ2-5 | TRBV10-2
CATSIGQNTEAFF | TGTGCCACCAGCATCGGACAGAACACTGAAGCTTTCTTT | NA | NA | TRBJ1-1 | TRBV15
CASSMRTEAFF | TGTGCCAGTAGTATGCGGACTGAAGCTTTCTTT | NA | once | TRBJ1-1 | TRBV19
CASSAPRLAGETNEQYF | TGCGCCAGCAGCGCTCCTAGACTAGCGGGAGAAACCAACGAGCAGTACTTC | TRBD2 | NA | TRBJ2-7 | TRBV5-1
CASSLPLRDRNYGYTF | TGTGCCAGCAGTTTACCACTTAGGGACAGGAACTATGGCTACACCTTC | TRBD1 | NA | TRBJ1-2 | TRBV28
CASSQRTGGETQYF | TGTGCCAGCAGTCAAAGGACAGGGGGGGAGACCCAGTACTTC | TRBD1 | NA | TRBJ2-5 | TRBV6-5
CASSSSGTGIPYEQYF | TGTGCCAGCAGCTCATCCGGGACAGGGATTCCATACGAGCAGTACTTC | TRBD1 | NA | TRBJ2-7 | TRBV5-5
CASSLRDTQYF | TGTGCCAGCAGCTTACGGGATACGCAGTATTTT | NA | NA | TRBJ2-3 | TRBV5-5
CASSEDQTQYF | TGTGCCAGCAGCGAGGATCAGACCCAGTACTTC | NA | NA | TRBJ2-5 | TRBV7-2